These T cell receptor beta chains were read from a single sample in a study of cytomegalovirus exposure and HLA in healthy donors. Clones were sequenced by immunoSEQ multiplex PCR, and TCRdb holds only the in-frame ones, with some missing. This repertoire shows about 180,000 clones, just under 80% found once; its top ten account for around 3.1%. Sequenced input: PBMCs. Receptors originate from a woman aged 50 to 65 in good health and CMV-seropositive. The CDR3 runs from the conserved cysteine through the conserved F or W. Each record gives: V gene, J gene, D gene, CDR3 length, clone size, CDR3 DNA, CDR3 protein. D genes are given only for firm matches. Only part of the rows carry a size: once, few, many, or a class if the clone is expanded.

TRBV5-6	TRBJ2-1	.	14	.	TGTGCCAGCAGCTTCTTGTTAGGGGGTGATGAGCAGTTCTTC	CASSFLLGGDEQFF
TRBV4-3	TRBJ2-1	TRBD2	16	.	TGCGCCAGCAGCCAAGAGTTGGGACTAGCGAACAATGAGCAGTTCTTC	CASSQELGLANNEQFF
TRBV4-3	TRBJ2-7	TRBD1	17	.	TGCGCCAGCAGCCAAGATTTGGGGGGACAGGGGGCCTACGAGCAGTACTTC	CASSQDLGGQGAYEQYF
TRBV2	TRBJ2-6	.	16	.	TGTGCCAGCAGTGGGAGAGGGGGAACCGGGGCCAACGGCCTGACTTTC	CASSGRGGTGANGLTF
TRBV5-5	TRBJ1-2	.	12	.	TGTGCCAGCAGCTCGGGGGGGGATGGCTACACCTTC	CASSSGGDGYTF
TRBV28	TRBJ2-1	.	14	.	TGTGCCAGCAAGCCTAGCGAGATCTACAATGAGCAGTTCTTC	CASKPSEIYNEQFF
TRBV18	TRBJ2-7	.	12	.	TGTGCCAGCTCACCAGGGAGCTACGAGCAGTACTTC	CASSPGSYEQYF
TRBV7-2	TRBJ1-2	.	15	.	TGTGCCAGCAGCTTAACGGGAGGGCAGACAGATGGCTACACCTTC	CASSLTGGQTDGYTF
TRBV28	TRBJ2-1	TRBD1	17	.	TGTGCCAGCAGCGCCGGGGCAGGGGGCGCGTCCTACAATGAGCAGTTCTTC	CASSAGAGGASYNEQFF
TRBV7-2	TRBJ1-6	.	15	.	TGTGCCAGCAGCTCAAGGGTGGGAGGAGATTCACCCCTCCACTTT	CASSSRVGGDSPLHF
TRBV27	TRBJ1-2	.	17	.	TGTGCCAGCAGTTCCTCCGCCAGGGGTATTAGGGAATATGGCTACACCTTC	CASSSSARGIREYGYTF
TRBV25-1	TRBJ2-5	TRBD1	13	.	TGTGCCAGCAGGGACAGGGGAACAGAGACCCAGTACTTC	CASRDRGTETQYF
TRBV11-3	TRBJ2-5	.	13	.	TGTGCCAGCAGCCAGGACTCCCAAGAGACCCAGTACTTC	CASSQDSQETQYF
TRBV7-3	TRBJ2-3	.	13	.	TGTGCCAGCAGCGGGAGCAACACAGATACGCAGTATTTT	CASSGSNTDTQYF
TRBV30	TRBJ1-1	.	13	.	TGTGCCTGGAGTAGGGGAGGAGGCACTGAAGCTTTCTTT	CAWSRGGGTEAFF
TRBV27	TRBJ1-6	.	17	once	TGTGCCAGCAGTTTTGGGGCAGCCGACTTCTATAATTCACCCCTCCACTTT	CASSFGAADFYNSPLHF
TRBV5-1	TRBJ2-1	.	14	.	TGCGCCAGCTCACCTCCCTTGGTAAGCGATGAGCAGTTCTTC	CASSPPLVSDEQFF
TRBV5-1	TRBJ2-1	TRBD2	16	few	TGCGCCAGCAGCTTGGACGGGACTAGCATATTGGGTGAGCAGTTCTTC	CASSLDGTSILGEQFF
TRBV18	TRBJ1-1	.	12	.	TGTGCCAGCTCACGCGCCAACGAGGAAGCTTTCTTT	CASSRANEEAFF
TRBV18	TRBJ1-2	.	14	.	TGTGCCAGCTCACCAGGTCAACGGGACTATGGCTACACCTTC	CASSPGQRDYGYTF
TRBV6-5	TRBJ1-4	TRBD1	15	.	TGTGCCAGCAGAAGGGACAGCGACTCCAATGAAAAACTGTTTTTT	CASRRDSDSNEKLFF
TRBV5-1	TRBJ2-5	.	15	.	TGCGCCAGCAGCTTGGGCCAGGGCGTGAGGGAGACCCAGTACTTC	CASSLGQGVRETQYF
TRBV4-2	TRBJ2-3	TRBD1	17	few	TGTGCCAGCAGCCAAGCACCCGGGACAGGGGGCATTGATACGCAGTATTTT	CASSQAPGTGGIDTQYF
TRBV27	TRBJ2-5	.	14	.	TGTGCCAGCGGCGGGAACAGGGGAGTAGAGACCCAGTACTTC	CASGGNRGVETQYF
TRBV6-5	TRBJ2-5	TRBD2	14	.	TGTGCCAGCAGTCGGACTAGCGGGAAAGAGACCCAGTACTTC	CASSRTSGKETQYF
TRBV5-1	TRBJ1-4	TRBD1	15	.	TGCGCCAGCAGCTTGGACAGGGGGGTGAATGAAAAACTGTTTTTT	CASSLDRGVNEKLFF
TRBV30	TRBJ2-3	.	13	once	TGTGCCTGGTCCGTGGGGGCCACAGATACGCAGTATTTT	CAWSVGATDTQYF
TRBV9	TRBJ2-7	.	15	.	TGTGCCAGCAGCGTAGCGGAGGGGGGGACCTACGAGCAGTACTTC	CASSVAEGGTYEQYF
TRBV15	TRBJ1-2	.	13	.	TGTGCCACCAGGCCTGTCGGGGACTATGGCTACACCTTC	CATRPVGDYGYTF
TRBV20-1	TRBJ1-1	.	11	few	TGCAGTGCTGAGGGGGACACTGAAGCTTTCTTT	CSAEGDTEAFF
TRBV21-1	TRBJ1-5	.	16	.	TGTGCCAGCAGCGACCCGTCTCAGGGGGGTTATCAGCCCCAGCATTTT	CASSDPSQGGYQPQHF
TRBV25-1	TRBJ1-3	.	14	once	TGTGCCAGCAGAGGGGCAGGCTCTGGAAACACCATATATTTT	CASRGAGSGNTIYF
TRBV15	TRBJ2-1	.	13	.	TGTGCCACCAGCAGAGCTAGCCGTAATGAGCAGTTCTTC	CATSRASRNEQFF
TRBV6-6	TRBJ2-5	TRBD2	14	.	TGTGCCAGCAGCCCAGCGGGGAGCCAAGAGACCCAGTACTTC	CASSPAGSQETQYF
TRBV2	TRBJ1-4	.	12	medium-sized	TGTGCCAGCATTACGACGGGGGAAAAACTGTTTTTT	CASITTGEKLFF
TRBV18	TRBJ1-2	TRBD1	18	.	TGTGCCAGCTCACCAACTCGGACAGGGACGGCAGATAACTATGGCTACACCTTC	CASSPTRTGTADNYGYTF
TRBV11-3	TRBJ2-1	TRBD1	15	.	TGTGCCAGCAGCTCGGGACAGACTCGTGGTAATGAGCAGTTCTTC	CASSSGQTRGNEQFF
TRBV28	TRBJ1-1	.	13	.	TGTGCCAGCAGTTCCCCCGACAAGGCTGAAGCTTTCTTT	CASSSPDKAEAFF
TRBV30	TRBJ1-2	TRBD1	12	.	TGTGCCTGGCTGGGACAGGACTATGGCTACACCTTC	CAWLGQDYGYTF
TRBV4-2	TRBJ2-7	TRBD2	14	few	TGTGCCAGCAGCCAAGAACTAGCGGGGGGCGAGCAGTACTTC	CASSQELAGGEQYF
TRBV6-1	TRBJ1-2	.	10	.	TGTGCCAGCAGCCCTCCTGGCTACACCTTC	CASSPPGYTF
TRBV11-3	TRBJ2-1	.	16	few	TGTGCCAGCAGCTCTTGGGCCCCCAGCTCCTACAATGAGCAGTTCTTC	CASSSWAPSSYNEQFF
TRBV7-2	TRBJ2-3	.	11	.	TGTGTTTTGAGGAGCACAGATACGCAGTATTTT	CVLRSTDTQYF
TRBV9	TRBJ2-7	TRBD1	14	.	TGTGCCAGCAGCGTAGGAGGGGGCCACTACGAGCAGTACTTC	CASSVGGGHYEQYF
TRBV2	TRBJ2-7	TRBD2	14	.	TGTGCCAGCAGGGCTAGCGGGAACTCCTACGAGCAGTACTTC	CASRASGNSYEQYF